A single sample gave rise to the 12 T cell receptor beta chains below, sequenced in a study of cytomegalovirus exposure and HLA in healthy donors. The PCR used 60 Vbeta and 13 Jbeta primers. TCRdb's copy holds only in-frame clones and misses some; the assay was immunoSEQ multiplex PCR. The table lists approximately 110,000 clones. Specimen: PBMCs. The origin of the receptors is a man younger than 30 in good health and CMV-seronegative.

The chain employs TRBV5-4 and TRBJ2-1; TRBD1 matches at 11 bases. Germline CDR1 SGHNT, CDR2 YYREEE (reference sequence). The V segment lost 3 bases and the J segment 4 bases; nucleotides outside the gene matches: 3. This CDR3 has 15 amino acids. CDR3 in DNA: TGTGCCAGCAGCTCACGGGACAGGGGGTACAATGAGCAGTTCTTC. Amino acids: CASSSRDRGYNEQFF.

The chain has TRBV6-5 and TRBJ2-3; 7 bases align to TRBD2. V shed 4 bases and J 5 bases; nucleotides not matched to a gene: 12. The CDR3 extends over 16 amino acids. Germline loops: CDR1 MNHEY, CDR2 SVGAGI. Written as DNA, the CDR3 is TGTGCCAGCAGTTCCGTCGGGAGGTCGGGGTTAGATACGCAGTATTTT. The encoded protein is CASSSVGRSGLDTQYF.

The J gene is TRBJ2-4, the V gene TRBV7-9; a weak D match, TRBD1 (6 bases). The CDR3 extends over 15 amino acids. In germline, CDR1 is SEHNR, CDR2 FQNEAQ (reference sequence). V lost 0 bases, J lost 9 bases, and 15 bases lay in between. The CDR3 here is CASSLAWDIRAIQYF. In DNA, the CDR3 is TGTGCCAGCAGCTTAGCCTGGGACATACGGGCCATTCAGTACTTC.

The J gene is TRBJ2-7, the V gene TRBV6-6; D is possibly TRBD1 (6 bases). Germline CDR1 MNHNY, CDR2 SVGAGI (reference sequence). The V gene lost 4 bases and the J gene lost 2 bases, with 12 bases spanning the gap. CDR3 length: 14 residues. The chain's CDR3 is CASSSPGHPYEQYF. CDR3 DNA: TGTGCCAGCAGTTCCCCGGGACATCCCTACGAGCAGTACTTC.

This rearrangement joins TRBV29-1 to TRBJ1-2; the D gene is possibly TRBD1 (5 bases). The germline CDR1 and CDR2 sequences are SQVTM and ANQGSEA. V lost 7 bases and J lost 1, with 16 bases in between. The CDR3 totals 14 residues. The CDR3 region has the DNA TGCAGCGCGGGGGAACAGAACCTTAACTATGGCTACACCTTC. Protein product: CSAGEQNLNYGYTF.

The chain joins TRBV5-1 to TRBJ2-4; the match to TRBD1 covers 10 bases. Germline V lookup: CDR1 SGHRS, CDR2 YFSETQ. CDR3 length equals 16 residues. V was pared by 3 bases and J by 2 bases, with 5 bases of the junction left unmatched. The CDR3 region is CASSSRTGGSKNIQYF. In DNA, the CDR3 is TGCGCCAGCAGCTCGCGGACAGGGGGATCCAAAAACATTCAGTACTTC.

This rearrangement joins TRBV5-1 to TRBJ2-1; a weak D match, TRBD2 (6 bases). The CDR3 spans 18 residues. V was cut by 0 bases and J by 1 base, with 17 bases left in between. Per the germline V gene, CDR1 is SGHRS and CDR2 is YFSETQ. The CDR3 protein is CASSLASVGGGSYNEQFF. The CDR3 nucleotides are TGCGCCAGCAGCTTGGCCTCAGTAGGAGGAGGGTCCTACAATGAGCAGTTCTTC.

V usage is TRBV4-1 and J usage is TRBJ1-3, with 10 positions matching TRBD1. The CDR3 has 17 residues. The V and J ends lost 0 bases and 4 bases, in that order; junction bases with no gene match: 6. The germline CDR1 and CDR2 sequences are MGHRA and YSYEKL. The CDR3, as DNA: TGCGCCAGCAGCCAAGAGGGGACAGGGGTGGCGGGAAACACCATATATTTT. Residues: CASSQEGTGVAGNTIYF.

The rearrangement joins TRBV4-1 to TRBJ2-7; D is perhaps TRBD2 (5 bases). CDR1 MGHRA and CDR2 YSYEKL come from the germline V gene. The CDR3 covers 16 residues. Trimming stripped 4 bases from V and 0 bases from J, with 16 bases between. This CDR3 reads CASSPGPGKSSYEQYF. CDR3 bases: TGCGCCAGCAGCCCGGGCCCCGGGAAGAGCTCCTACGAGCAGTACTTC.

Written as DNA, the CDR3 is TGTGCCAGCAGCTTCCAGGGGCGGTCGGGCGAGCAGTACTTC. It encodes CASSFQGRSGEQYF. The rearrangement links TRBV5-4 to TRBJ2-7, with D possibly matching TRBD1 (6 bases). The germline V gene has CDR1 SGHNT and CDR2 YYREEE (reference sequence). The CDR3 loop spans 14 amino acids. Trimming left V 2 bases short and J 6 bases short, with 15 bases between.

CDR3 in DNA: TGCGCCAGCAGCTTGGAGCACACTACCTACGAGCAGTACTTC. Protein product: CASSLEHTTYEQYF. The rearrangement links TRBV5-1 to TRBJ2-7; D gene ambiguous. This CDR3 is 14 amino acids long. V lost 0 bases to trimming and J lost 2 bases, with 9 bases between them. From germline, CDR1 is SGHRS and CDR2 YFSETQ.

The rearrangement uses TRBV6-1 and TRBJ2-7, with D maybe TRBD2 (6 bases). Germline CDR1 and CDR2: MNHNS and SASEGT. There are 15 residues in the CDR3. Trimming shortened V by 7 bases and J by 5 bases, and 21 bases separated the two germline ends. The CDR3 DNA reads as TGTGCCAGCACAGGCGGGCGGGACGGGGTGGACGAGCAGTACTTC. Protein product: CASTGGRDGVDEQYF.